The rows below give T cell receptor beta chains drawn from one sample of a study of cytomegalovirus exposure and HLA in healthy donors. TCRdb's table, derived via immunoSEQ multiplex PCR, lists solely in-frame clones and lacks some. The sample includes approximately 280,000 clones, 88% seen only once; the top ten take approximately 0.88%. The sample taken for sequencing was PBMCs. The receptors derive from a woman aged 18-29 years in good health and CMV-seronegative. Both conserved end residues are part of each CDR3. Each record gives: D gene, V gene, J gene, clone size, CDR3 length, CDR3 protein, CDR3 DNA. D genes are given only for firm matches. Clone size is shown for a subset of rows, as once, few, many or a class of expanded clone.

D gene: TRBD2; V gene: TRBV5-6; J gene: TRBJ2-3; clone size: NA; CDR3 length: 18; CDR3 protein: CASSLLLAGNTSTDTQYF; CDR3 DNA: TGTGCCAGCAGCTTGTTACTAGCGGGAAACACTAGCACAGATACGCAGTATTTT
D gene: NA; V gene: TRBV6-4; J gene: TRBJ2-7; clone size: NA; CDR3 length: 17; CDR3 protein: CASSELSGREELYEQYF; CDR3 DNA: TGTGCCAGCAGTGAACTCAGCGGTAGGGAGGAATTGTACGAGCAGTACTTC
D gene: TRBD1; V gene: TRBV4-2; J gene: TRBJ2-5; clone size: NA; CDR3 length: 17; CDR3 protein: CASSQEGWGQQQETQYF; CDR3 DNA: TGTGCCAGCAGCCAAGAAGGCTGGGGACAGCAACAAGAGACCCAGTACTTC
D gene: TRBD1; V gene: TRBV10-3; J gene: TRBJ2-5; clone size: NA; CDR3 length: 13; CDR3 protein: CAIKGQGQETQYF; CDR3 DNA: TGTGCCATCAAGGGACAGGGGCAAGAGACCCAGTACTTC
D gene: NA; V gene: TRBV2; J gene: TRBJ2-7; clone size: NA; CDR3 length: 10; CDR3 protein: CASARNREYF; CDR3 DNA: TGTGCCAGCGCAAGGAACAGGGAGTACTTC
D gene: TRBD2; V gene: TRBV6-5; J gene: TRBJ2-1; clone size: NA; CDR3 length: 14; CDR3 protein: CASSRTSFPNEQFF; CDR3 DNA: TGTGCCAGCAGCCGGACTAGTTTCCCCAATGAGCAGTTCTTC
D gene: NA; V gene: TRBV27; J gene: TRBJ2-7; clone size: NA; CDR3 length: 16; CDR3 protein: CASSPGGGRSHYEQYF; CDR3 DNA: TGTGCCAGCAGCCCCGGAGGTGGGAGAAGCCACTACGAGCAGTACTTC
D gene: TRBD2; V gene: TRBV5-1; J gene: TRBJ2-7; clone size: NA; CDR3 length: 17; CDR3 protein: CASSSRGFSGSPSEQYF; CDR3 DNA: TGCGCCAGCAGCTCCCGGGGTTTTAGCGGGAGTCCCTCCGAGCAGTACTTC
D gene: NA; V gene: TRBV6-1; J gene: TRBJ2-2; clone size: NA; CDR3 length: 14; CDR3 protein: CASSEQGLPGELFF; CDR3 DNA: TGTGCCAGCAGCGAACAGGGTTTGCCCGGGGAGCTGTTTTTT
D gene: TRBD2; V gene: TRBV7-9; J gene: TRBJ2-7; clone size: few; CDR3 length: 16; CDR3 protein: CASSLGLAGEPYEQYF; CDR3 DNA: TGTGCCAGCAGCTTGGGACTAGCGGGAGAACCCTACGAGCAGTACTTC
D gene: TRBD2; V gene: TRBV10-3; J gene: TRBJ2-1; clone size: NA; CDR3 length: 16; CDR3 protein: CAISVTNSGSYNEQFF; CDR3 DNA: TGTGCCATCAGTGTCACCAACAGCGGGAGCTACAATGAGCAGTTCTTC
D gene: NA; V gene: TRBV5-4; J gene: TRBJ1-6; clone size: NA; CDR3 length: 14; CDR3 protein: CASSRETPGSPLHF; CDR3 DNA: TGTGCCAGCAGCCGCGAAACCCCAGGTTCACCCCTCCACTTT
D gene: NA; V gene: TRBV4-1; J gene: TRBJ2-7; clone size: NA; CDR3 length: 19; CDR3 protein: CASSQDLVLCGESSYEQYF; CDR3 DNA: TGCGCCAGCAGCCAAGATTTGGTTCTATGTGGTGAATCGAGCTACGAGCAGTACTTC
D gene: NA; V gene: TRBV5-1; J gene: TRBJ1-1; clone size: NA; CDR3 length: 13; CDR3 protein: CASRTDGPGEAFF; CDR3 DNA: TGCGCCAGCAGGACGGACGGTCCAGGGGAAGCTTTCTTT
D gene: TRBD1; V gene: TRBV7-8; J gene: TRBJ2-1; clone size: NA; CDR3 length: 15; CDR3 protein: CASSSRDRGYNEQFF; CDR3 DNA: TGTGCCAGCAGCTCCCGGGACAGGGGTTACAATGAGCAGTTCTTC
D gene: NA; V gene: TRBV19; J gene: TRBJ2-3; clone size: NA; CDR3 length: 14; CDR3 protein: CASRGKSGTDTQYF; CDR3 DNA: TGTGCCAGTCGAGGTAAAAGCGGCACAGATACGCAGTATTTT
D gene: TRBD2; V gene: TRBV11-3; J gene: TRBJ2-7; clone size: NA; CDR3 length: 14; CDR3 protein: CASSLGGSSYEQYF; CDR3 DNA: TGTGCCAGCAGCTTAGGCGGGAGCTCCTACGAGCAGTACTTC
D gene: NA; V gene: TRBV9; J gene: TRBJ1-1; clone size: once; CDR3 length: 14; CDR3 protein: CASSLRGRDTEAFF; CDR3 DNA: TGTGCCAGCAGCCTACGAGGGAGGGACACTGAAGCTTTCTTT
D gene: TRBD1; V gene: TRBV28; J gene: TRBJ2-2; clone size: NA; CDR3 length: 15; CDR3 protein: CASSPEGAMAGELFF; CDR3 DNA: TGTGCCAGCAGTCCCGAGGGGGCGATGGCCGGGGAGCTGTTTTTT
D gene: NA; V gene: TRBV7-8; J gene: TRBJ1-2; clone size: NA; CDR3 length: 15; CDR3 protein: CASSPRVGGASGYTF; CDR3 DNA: TGTGCCAGCAGCCCCCGGGTCGGCGGGGCGAGTGGCTACACCTTC
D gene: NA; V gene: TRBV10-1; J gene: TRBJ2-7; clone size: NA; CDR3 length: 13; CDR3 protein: CASSPDSAYEQYF; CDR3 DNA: TGCGCCAGCAGTCCCGACAGTGCCTACGAGCAGTACTTC
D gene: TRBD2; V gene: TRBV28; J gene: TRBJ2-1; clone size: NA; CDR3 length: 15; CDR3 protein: CASSLDLAGANEQFF; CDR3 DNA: TGTGCCAGCAGTTTAGATCTAGCGGGAGCAAATGAGCAGTTCTTC
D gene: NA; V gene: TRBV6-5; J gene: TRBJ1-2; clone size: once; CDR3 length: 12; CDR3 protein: CASSYPGNGYTF; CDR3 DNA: TGTGCCAGCAGTTACCCGGGGAATGGCTACACCTTC
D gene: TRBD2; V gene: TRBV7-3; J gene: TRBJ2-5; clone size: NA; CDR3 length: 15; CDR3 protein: CASSSGTSGQETQYF; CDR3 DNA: TGTGCCAGCAGTTCCGGGACTAGCGGACAAGAGACCCAGTACTTC
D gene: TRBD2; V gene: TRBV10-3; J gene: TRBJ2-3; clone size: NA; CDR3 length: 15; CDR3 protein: CAIRLGLAGTDTQYF; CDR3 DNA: TGTGCCATCAGACTGGGACTAGCGGGAACGGATACGCAGTATTTT
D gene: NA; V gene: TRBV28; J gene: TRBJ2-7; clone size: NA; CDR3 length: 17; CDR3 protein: CASSSNLLARRPYEQYF; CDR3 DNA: TGTGCCAGCAGTTCCAACCTCCTAGCCCGTAGGCCCTACGAGCAGTACTTC
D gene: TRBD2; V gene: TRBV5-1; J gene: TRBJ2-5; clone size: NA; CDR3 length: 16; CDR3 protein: CASSPGERELQETQYF; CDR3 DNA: TGCGCCAGCAGCCCGGGGGAGCGGGAGTTACAAGAGACCCAGTACTTC